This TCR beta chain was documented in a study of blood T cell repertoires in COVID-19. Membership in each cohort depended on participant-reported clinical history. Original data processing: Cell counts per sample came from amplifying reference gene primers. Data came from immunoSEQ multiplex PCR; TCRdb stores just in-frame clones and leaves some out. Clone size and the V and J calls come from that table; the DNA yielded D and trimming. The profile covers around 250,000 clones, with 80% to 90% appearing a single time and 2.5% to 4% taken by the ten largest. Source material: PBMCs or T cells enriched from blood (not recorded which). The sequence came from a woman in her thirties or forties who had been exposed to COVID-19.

The CDR3 DNA follows: TGTGCCACGCGGGACAGCACCGAAAAACTGTTTTTT. This codes for CATRDSTEKLFF. V usage is TRBV10-3 and J usage is TRBJ1-4; 7 bases map to TRBD1. This CDR3 spans 12 amino acids. Germline lookup yields CDR1 ENHRY and CDR2 SYGVKD. The V and J ends lost 10 bases and 8 bases, in that order; junction bases with no gene match: 7.